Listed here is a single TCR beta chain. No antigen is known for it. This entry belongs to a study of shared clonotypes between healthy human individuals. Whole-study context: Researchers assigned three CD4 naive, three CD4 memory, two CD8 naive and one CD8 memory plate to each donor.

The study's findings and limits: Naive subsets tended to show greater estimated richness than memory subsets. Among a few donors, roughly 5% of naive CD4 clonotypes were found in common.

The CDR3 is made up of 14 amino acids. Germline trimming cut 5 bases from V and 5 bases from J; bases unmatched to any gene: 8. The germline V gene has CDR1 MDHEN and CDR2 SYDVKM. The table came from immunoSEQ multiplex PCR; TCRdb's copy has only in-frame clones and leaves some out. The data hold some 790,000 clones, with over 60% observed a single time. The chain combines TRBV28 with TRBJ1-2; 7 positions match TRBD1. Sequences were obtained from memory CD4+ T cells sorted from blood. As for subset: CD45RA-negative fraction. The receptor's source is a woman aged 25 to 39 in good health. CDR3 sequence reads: CASSNPGTVYGYTF. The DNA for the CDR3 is TGTGCCAGCAGTAACCCCGGGACAGTTTATGGCTACACCTTC.